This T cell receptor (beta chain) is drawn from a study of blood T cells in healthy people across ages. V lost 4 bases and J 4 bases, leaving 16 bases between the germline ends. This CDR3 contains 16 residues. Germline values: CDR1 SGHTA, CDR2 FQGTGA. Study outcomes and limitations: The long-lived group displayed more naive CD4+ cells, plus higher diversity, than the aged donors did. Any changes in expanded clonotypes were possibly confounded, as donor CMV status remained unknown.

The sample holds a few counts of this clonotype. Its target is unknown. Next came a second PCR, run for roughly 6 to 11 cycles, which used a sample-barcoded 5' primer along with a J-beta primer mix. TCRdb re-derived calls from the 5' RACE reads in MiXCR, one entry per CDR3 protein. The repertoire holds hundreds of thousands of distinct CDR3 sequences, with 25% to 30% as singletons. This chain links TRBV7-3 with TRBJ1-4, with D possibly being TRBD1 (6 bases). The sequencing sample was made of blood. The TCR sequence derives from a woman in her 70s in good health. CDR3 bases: TGTGCCAGCAGCTCCAATATCACAGGGTTTAATGAAAAACTGTTTTTT. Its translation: CASSSNITGFNEKLFF.